This T cell receptor (beta chain) originates from a study of monozygotic twins with inflammatory bowel disease (dated by TCRdb to between 2018 and 2021). Describing the broader study: The full study comprised around 30 monozygotic twin pairs: nine German pairs (four IBD-concordant, five IBD-discordant) and 19 IBD-discordant Danish pairs. Each individual had, on average, about 151 000 unique TCRalpha sequences and 181 000 unique TCRbeta sequences available for analysis. The search for disease-associated traits relied mainly on comparing, within discordant pairs, IBD patients with their genetically identical healthy co-twins. Study-wide findings and limitations: Concordant and discordant twins showed no difference in repertoire similarity, possibly because of limited statistical power. Different T cell subtypes could not be distinguished in the analysis. TCRbeta repertoire diversity, by inverse Simpson index, was decreased in IBD patients compared with their healthy co-twins. Compared with healthy twins, IBD patients shared fewer clonotypes with other individuals, and the difference was most pronounced in patients with signs of disease activity. No single strong signal or clonotype linked to IBD turned up in the results, so the idea that one exists was not supported. Background noise and inter-individual variability may have been introduced into the repertoires by the differing immunosuppressive treatments among patients.

Library preparation used 5' RACE. Preparation of each TCR library used approximately 3.5 ug of total RNA. For each sample, cDNA was synthesized in eight separate reactions using SMARTScribe reverse transcriptase. During cDNA synthesis, template switching introduced unique molecular identifiers that contained a 6-nucleotide sample barcode. TCRalpha and TCRbeta cDNA was amplified by two nested PCRs of roughly 15 and 9 cycles, with bead purification after each PCR. Before amplification, the cDNA was both treated with uracil DNA-glycosylase and purified with the QIAquick PCR purification kit. The second PCR added Illumina TruSeq-compatible adapters along with sample-specific barcodes. TapeStation and Qubit were used to check library quality and concentration, and around 5 ng of each library went into the pool. Sequencing of the pooled libraries was done on an Illumina HiSeq2500 single-index Rapid Run using custom sequencing primers and 2 x 100 bp reads. On the authors' methods: UMI-based consensus assembly with MiGEC version 1.2.6 was used to correct PCR and sequencing errors. MiXCR version 2.1.1 handled V(D)J alignment, clonotype assembly and CDR3 extraction. Normalisation of gene usage, clonotype sharing and MAIT/NKT TCR abundance was achieved by analysing the top 1000, 10 000 and 20 000 clonotypes per sample. After downsampling to 27 000 UMIs, diversity was calculated as the inverse Simpson index using the vegan R package. Paired Mann-Whitney U tests were applied to discordant twin pairs, and Benjamini-Hochberg correction was used for multiple testing. Following TCRdb reprocessing, every CDR3 protein sequence forms one entry, and DNA is not provided. The V and J calls reflect TCRdb's pipeline rather than the authors' work. This sample's table has entries for 200,000 to 250,000 distinct CDR3 sequences. The ten largest clonotypes hold less than 9% of the sample.

Turning to this clonotype: Its antigen is unknown.

A roughly 2.5 ml peripheral blood sample was drawn into PAXgene tubes per donor and stored at -80°C. Without any T cell sorting, total RNA was extracted from whole blood using the PAXgene blood miRNA kit on an automated QIAcube. Peripheral blood from monozygotic twin pairs, either concordant or discordant for inflammatory bowel disease, underwent deep TCRalpha and TCRbeta repertoire profiling that used unique molecular barcoding. Smoking habits were recorded for all twin pairs, with individuals classified as current, former or never smokers. The CDR3 spans 13 residues, from the cysteine through the phenylalanine. No DNA is recorded. As encoded in the germline V gene (reference sequence), CDR1 is LGHDT while CDR2 is YNNKEL.

Sequencing was done on a sample of blood. This receptor was identified in a human donor with ulcerative colitis or Crohn's disease, or a healthy co-twin of an affected twin (not recorded which). The rearrangement combines TRBV3-1 with TRBJ2-1; the TCRdb D gene call, TRBD2, has no DNA to confirm it. CDR3 loop: CASSQRDSNEQFF.